The 27 T cell receptor beta chains reported below all come from one sample, sequenced in a study of T cell repertoires in cytomegalovirus infection. TCRdb reanalysed the reads using MiXCR and keeps one entry per CDR3 protein. This sample carries around 740,000 distinct CDR3 sequences, about 40% of them seen once, and the ten largest clones take 2.5% to 3.5%. The material sequenced was PBMCs. These receptor sequences come from a human donor in good health (CMV status not recorded). Some clones in this sample may be carry-over from other donors' samples.

On this clonotype: This could be a read error, since a much larger clone is one nucleotide away. This chain uses TRBV5-4 with TRBJ2-2, with 11 bases that match TRBD2. J lost 5 bases, V lost 0 bases, and 0 bases had no gene match. The CDR3 covers 15 residues. Germline CDR1 SGHNT, CDR2 YYREEE (reference sequence). The CDR3 protein is CASSLGTSGTGELFF. The CDR3 DNA follows: TGTGCCAGCAGCTTGGGGACTAGCGGGACCGGGGAGCTGTTTTTT.

This clonotype was recorded at least ten times. The chain carries TRBV7-2 and TRBJ1-6, with 8 bases identical to TRBD1. Germline lookup yields CDR1 SGHTA and CDR2 FQGNSA. This CDR3 comprises 14 residues. V shed 2 bases, J shed 9 bases, and the junction held 3 bases outside the gene matches. The DNA for the CDR3 is TGTGCCAGCAGCTTACAGGGGGCGCGTTCACCCCTCCACTTT. It codes for CASSLQGARSPLHF.

This clonotype appeared a few times. The chain joins TRBV27 to TRBJ1-1; 7 positions match TRBD1. Germline CDR1 and CDR2: MNHEY and SMNVEV (reference sequence). This CDR3 has 14 amino acids. The trim removed 7 bases at V and 4 bases at J, leaving 9 bases unmatched. CDR3 in amino acids: CASNTRGGPTEAFF. CDR3 DNA: TGTGCCAGCAACACCAGGGGGGGTCCCACTGAAGCTTTCTTT.

Only a few counts were recorded for this clonotype. V usage is TRBV20-1 and J usage is TRBJ2-7; no clear D. Germline V gene data show CDR1 as DFQATT and CDR2 as SNEGSKA (reference sequence). V dropped 1 base and J dropped 0 bases, with 10 bases sitting between them. This CDR3 spans 14 amino acids. DNA for the CDR3: TGCAGTGCTAGAGGCAGGTATAGCTCCTACGAGCAGTACTTC. Translation gives CSARGRYSSYEQYF.

The chain employs TRBV28 and TRBJ2-7; 15 bases agree with TRBD2. Germline V lookup: CDR1 MDHEN, CDR2 SYDVKM. This CDR3 spans 15 amino acids. V lost 3 bases, J lost 4 bases, and 1 base stayed unmatched. The CDR3 DNA sequence: TGTGCCAGCAGTTTTGGACTAGCGGGGGGGTACGAGCAGTACTTC. As protein: CASSFGLAGGYEQYF. The full variable domain, rest sourced from reference TRBV28 and TRBJ2-7, is DVKVTQSSRYLVKRTGEKVFLECVQDMDHENMFWYRQDPGLGLRLIYFSYDVKMKEKGDIPEGYSVSREKKERFSLILESASTNQTSMYLCASSFGLAGGYEQYFGPGTRLTVT.

The CDR3 DNA reads TGTGCCATCAGTGAGTATTCTAACAATGAGCAGTTCTTC. This gives the protein CAISEYSNNEQFF. The genes are TRBV10-3 and TRBJ2-1; D unresolved. CDR1 is ENHRY, CDR2 SYGVKD, per germline. Between the trimmed V and J ends, which lost 1 base and 5 bases, there was a span of 6 bases. This CDR3 spans 13 amino acids.

This clonotype was detected ten times or more. The V call is TRBV12-3 or TRBV12-4, the J call TRBJ1-5; no clear D gene. Trimming stripped 5 bases from V and 3 bases from J, with 17 bases between. This CDR3 has 16 residues. The CDR3 is CASSPAAGFHNQPQHF. The CDR3 nucleotides are TGTGCCAGCAGTCCCGCGGCAGGTTTTCACAATCAGCCCCAGCATTTT.

A note on this clonotype: A much bigger clone sits one base away, suggesting this may be a read error. The conserved final phenylalanine or tryptophan is absent from the CDR3, which likely points to a read error. The chain uses TRBV7-6 and TRBJ2-1; 11 positions agree with TRBD2. V gave up 4 bases and J gave up 6 bases; unmatched junction bases: 5. This CDR3 is 15 amino acids long. Germline CDR1 SGHVS, CDR2 FNYEAQ. The CDR3 sequence: CASSSLAGVINEQFL. CDR3 sequence (DNA): TGTGCCAGCAGCTCACTAGCGGGAGTCATCAATGAGCAGTTCTTA.

The chain employs TRBV7-6 and TRBJ2-7; possibly TRBD2 for D (5 bases). The germline CDR1 and CDR2 sequences are SGHVS and FNYEAQ. The length of the CDR3 is 17 residues. V was cut by 2 bases and J by 4 bases, with 21 bases left in between. CDR3 nucleotide sequence: TGTGCCAGCAGCTTAAAGGCTCCGGGAACCTCCTTTTACGAGCAGTACTTC. Translated: CASSLKAPGTSFYEQYF. The variable domain in full, with the rest retrieved from reference TRBV7-6 and TRBJ2-7, is GAGVSQSPRYKVTKRGQDVALRCDPISGHVSLYWYRQALGQGPEFLTYFNYEAQQDKSGLPNDRFSAERPEGSISTLTIQRTEQRDSAMYRCASSLKAPGTSFYEQYFGPGTRLTVT.

Of note for this clonotype: This may come from a read error, since a much larger clone is one base off. V is TRBV7-2 and J is TRBJ1-5; maybe TRBD1 (5 bases). This CDR3 has 15 amino acids. In germline, CDR1 is SGHTA, CDR2 FQGNSA. CDR3 region: CASSLGGGANQPPHF. In nucleotides, the CDR3 is TGTGCCAGCAGCTTAGGTGGAGGGGCTAATCAGCCCCCGCATTTT.

The CDR3 nucleotides read TGTGCCAGCAGCCTAGCGAGGACAGGGGAGGCATACGAGCAGTACTTC. Amino acids: CASSLARTGEAYEQYF. The chain combines TRBV11-2 with TRBJ2-7, with 9 nucleotides matching TRBD1. Germline CDR1 SGHAT, CDR2 FQNNGV. V dropped 5 bases and J dropped 4; count of bases not matched to a gene: 12. The CDR3 sequence is 16 residues long.

In regard to this clonotype: One junction end does not reproduce the germline sequence, and a read error may be involved. V usage is TRBV6-5 and J usage is TRBJ2-7; TRBD2 matches 8 bases. The germline gives CDR1 MNHEY, CDR2 SVGAGI. CDR3 length: 14 amino acids. For the CDR3, the DNA is TGTGCCCGCAGTTACCGCCCGGGGGGGTACGAGCAGTACTTC. This gives the protein CARSYRPGGYEQYF.

Only one count was recorded for this clonotype. The V gene is TRBV28, the J gene TRBJ2-5; D ambiguous. V was trimmed by 5 bases and J by 1 base, leaving 23 bases between them. There are 18 residues in the CDR3. The germline V gene has CDR1 MDHEN and CDR2 SYDVKM. For the CDR3, the DNA is TGTGCCAGCAGTCCGTTAATAGCCCGGTCCGGGTCCCAAGAGACCCAGTACTTC. It encodes CASSPLIARSGSQETQYF.

The table lists this clonotype with a few counts. The chain uses TRBV28 and TRBJ1-5, with D possibly being TRBD1 (6 bases). This CDR3 has 14 amino acids. CDR1 and CDR2 (germline): MDHEN, SYDVKM. Trimming removed 1 base from V and 7 bases from J, with 11 bases in between. The DNA of the CDR3 is TGTGCCAGCAGTTTATCGGGGGCAAGACAGCCCCAGCATTTT. This encodes CASSLSGARQPQHF.

The CDR3 DNA reads as TGTGCCAGTAGTCCCGCAGGGGAAGGATATGGCTACACCTTC. Its translation is CASSPAGEGYGYTF. The chain carries TRBV19 and TRBJ1-2, with D maybe TRBD1 (6 bases). The V end lost 5 bases, the J end lost 5 bases, and 15 bases lay between the germline ends. The CDR3 runs 14 residues. CDR1 is LNHDA and CDR2 is SQIVND in the germline V gene (reference sequence).

This clonotype was picked up many times. The rearrangement joins TRBV12-3 or TRBV12-4 to TRBJ1-5; D call uncertain. This CDR3 is 13 amino acids long. V was cut by 2 bases and J by 8 bases, with 10 bases left in between. The CDR3 DNA sequence: TGTGCCAGCAGTTTATCTGATGGGGAGCCCCAGCATTTT. Translating it yields CASSLSDGEPQHF.

V gene TRBV11-1 combines with J gene TRBJ1-1; D perhaps matches TRBD1 (6 bases). The CDR3 spans 14 residues. V dropped 3 bases and J dropped 6 bases, with 14 bases sitting between them. Germline V gene lookup returns CDR1 SGHAT and CDR2 FQDESV (reference sequence). Written as DNA, the CDR3 is TGTGCCAGCAGCTTGGTCAGGGGCAACGCTGAAGCTTTCTTT. Its protein product is CASSLVRGNAEAFF.

This clonotype turned up a few times. The chain employs TRBV14 and TRBJ1-6, with D maybe TRBD1 (5 bases). Germline assignment: CDR1 SGHDN and CDR2 FVKESK. This CDR3 is built from 16 residues. V was shortened by 5 bases and J by 6 bases, with 17 bases between the two germline ends. The chain's CDR3 is CASSRTGTAPNSPLHF. DNA for the CDR3: TGTGCCAGCAGCAGAACGGGGACGGCTCCTAATTCACCCCTCCACTTT. The variable domain in full, completed from reference TRBV14 and TRBJ1-6, reads EAGVTQFPSHSVIEKGQTVTLRCDPISGHDNLYWYRRVMGKEIKFLLHFVKESKQDESGMPNNRFLAERTGGTYSTLKVQPAELEDSGVYFCASSRTGTAPNSPLHFGNGTRLTVT.

J is TRBJ1-4 and V is TRBV30; D call uncertain. V lost 2 bases, J lost 8 bases, and 9 bases lay in between. In germline, CDR1 is GTSNPN, CDR2 SVGIG (reference sequence). CDR3 length: 12 amino acids. The CDR3 here is CAWSWIGEKLFF. The CDR3 DNA reads as TGTGCCTGGAGTTGGATTGGAGAAAAACTGTTTTTT.

This clonotype was picked up a small number of times. The chain is built from TRBV7-2 and TRBJ2-2, with 7 bases identical to TRBD2. The CDR3 runs to 14 residues. CDR1 is SGHTA, CDR2 FQGNSA, per germline. With V trimmed by 5 bases and J by 5 bases, 5 bases remained unmatched. The chain's CDR3 is CASSRDGRTGELFF. Written as DNA, the CDR3 is TGTGCCAGCAGCCGGGACGGGAGGACCGGGGAGCTGTTTTTT. The entire variable domain, with the rest obtained from reference TRBV7-2 and TRBJ2-2, is as follows: GAGVSQSPSNKVTEKGKDVELRCDPISGHTALYWYRQSLGQGLEFLIYFQGNSAPDKSGLPSDRFSAERTGGSVSTLTIQRTQQEDSAVYLCASSRDGRTGELFFGEGSRLTVL.

This clonotype occurred a few times. The J gene is TRBJ1-1, the V gene TRBV28; a possible D gene is TRBD1 (5 bases). There are 14 residues in the CDR3. The germline V gene has CDR1 MDHEN and CDR2 SYDVKM. V lost 6 bases to trimming and J lost 0 bases, with 11 bases between them. This CDR3 reads CASRRQTVNTEAFF. The CDR3 nucleotides are TGTGCCAGCAGAAGACAGACGGTGAACACTGAAGCTTTCTTT.

This clonotype was seen a handful of times. The chain links TRBV7-8 to TRBJ2-4; D is unresolved. The germline V gene encodes CDR1 SGHVS and CDR2 FQNEAQ. V gave up 0 bases and J gave up 0 bases, with 18 bases separating them. CDR3 size: 19 residues. The CDR3 here is CASSLASRNLALAKNIQYF. Here the CDR3 DNA reads TGTGCCAGCAGCTTAGCCAGCAGGAATTTGGCACTAGCCAAAAACATTCAGTACTTC.

The chain links TRBV11-2 to TRBJ2-5; D gene ambiguous. V gave up 5 bases and J gave up 5 bases, with 9 bases separating them. The CDR3 sequence is 12 residues long. Germline CDR1 and CDR2: SGHAT and FQNNGV. The CDR3 spells CASSGVLETQYF. In nucleotides, the CDR3 is TGTGCCAGCAGCGGGGTTCTGGAGACCCAGTACTTC.

The chain combines TRBV2 with TRBJ1-5; D gene unclear. Germline V gene sequence: CDR1 SNHLY, CDR2 FYNNEI. The V end lost 5 bases, the J end lost 3 bases, and 14 bases lay between the germline ends. This CDR3 is built from 15 residues. In nucleotides, the CDR3 is TGTGCCAGCAGTTTTTTACAGCTTTCCAATCAGCCCCAGCATTTT. It specifies CASSFLQLSNQPQHF.

This clonotype was seen a handful of times. This chain links TRBV28 with TRBJ2-6; D gene uncertain. The CDR3 covers 14 residues. CDR1 and CDR2 from the germline V gene are MDHEN and SYDVKM. Trimming cost V 5 bases and J 2 bases, with 7 bases left between them. The CDR3 DNA sequence: TGTGCCAGCAGTCCATTCGCTGGGGCCAACGTCCTGACTTTC. This codes for CASSPFAGANVLTF. Based on the CDR3 plus reference TRBV28 and TRBJ2-6, the full variable domain is DVKVTQSSRYLVKRTGEKVFLECVQDMDHENMFWYRQDPGLGLRLIYFSYDVKMKEKGDIPEGYSVSREKKERFSLILESASTNQTSMYLCASSPFAGANVLTFGAGSRLTVL.

The chain recombines TRBV7-8 with TRBJ2-3, with 8 bases fitting TRBD2. Trimming cost V 0 bases and J 3 bases; bases outside gene matches: 5. The germline V gene encodes CDR1 SGHVS and CDR2 FQNEAQ. CDR3 length: 16 residues. CDR3 nucleotides: TGTGCCAGCAGCTTAGCAGGCGGGGGGAGGACAGATACGCAGTATTTT. Translating gives CASSLAGGGRTDTQYF.

Comments on this clonotype: Possible read error: a much larger clone is one base away. V is TRBV7-2 and J is TRBJ2-7, with TRBD2 identical over 13 bases. The CDR3 is made up of 19 amino acids. Germline V CDR1 and CDR2: SGHTA, FQGNSA. The CDR3 reads CATSLRSRLAGGASYEQYF. As DNA, the CDR3 is TGTGCCACCAGCTTAAGATCTCGACTAGCGGGGGGAGCTTCCTACGAGCAGTACTTC. Based on the CDR3 plus reference TRBV7-2 and TRBJ2-7, the full variable domain is GAGVSQSPSNKVTEKGKDVELRCDPISGHTALYWYRQSLGQGLEFLIYFQGNSAPDKSGLPSDRFSAERTGGSVSTLTIQRTQQEDSAVYLCATSLRSRLAGGASYEQYFGPGTRLTVT.